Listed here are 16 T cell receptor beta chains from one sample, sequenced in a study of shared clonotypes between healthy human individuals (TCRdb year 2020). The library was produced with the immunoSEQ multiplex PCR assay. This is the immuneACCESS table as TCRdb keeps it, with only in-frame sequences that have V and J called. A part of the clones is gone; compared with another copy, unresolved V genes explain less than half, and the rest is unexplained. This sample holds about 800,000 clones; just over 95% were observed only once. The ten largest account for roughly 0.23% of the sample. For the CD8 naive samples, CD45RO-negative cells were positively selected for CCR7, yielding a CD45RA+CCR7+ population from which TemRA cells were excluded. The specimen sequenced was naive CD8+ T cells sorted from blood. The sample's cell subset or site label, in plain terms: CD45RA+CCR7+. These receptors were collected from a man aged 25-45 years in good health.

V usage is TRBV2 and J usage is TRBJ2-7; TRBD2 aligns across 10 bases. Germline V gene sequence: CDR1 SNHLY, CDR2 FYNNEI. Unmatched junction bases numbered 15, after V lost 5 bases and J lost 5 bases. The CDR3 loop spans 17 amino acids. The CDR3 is CASSPVLTPSGSHEQYF. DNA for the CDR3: TGTGCCAGCAGTCCCGTCTTGACACCTAGCGGGAGCCACGAGCAGTACTTC.

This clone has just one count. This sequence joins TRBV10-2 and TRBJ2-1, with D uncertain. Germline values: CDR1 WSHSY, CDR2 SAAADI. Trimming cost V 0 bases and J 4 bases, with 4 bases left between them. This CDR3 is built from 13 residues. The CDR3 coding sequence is TGCGCCAGCAGTGAGTCGGGTTACAATGAGCAGTTCTTC. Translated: CASSESGYNEQFF.

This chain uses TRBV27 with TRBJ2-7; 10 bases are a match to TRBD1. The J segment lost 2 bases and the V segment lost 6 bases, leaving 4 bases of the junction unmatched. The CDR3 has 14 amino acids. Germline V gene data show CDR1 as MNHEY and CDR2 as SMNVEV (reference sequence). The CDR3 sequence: CASRVTGGPYEQYF. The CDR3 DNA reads TGTGCCAGCAGGGTGACAGGGGGCCCCTACGAGCAGTACTTC.

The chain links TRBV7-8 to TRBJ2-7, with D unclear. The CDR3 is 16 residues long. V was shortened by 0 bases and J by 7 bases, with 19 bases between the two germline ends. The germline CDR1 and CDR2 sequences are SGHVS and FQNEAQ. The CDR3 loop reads CASSLAGRVSLLEQYF. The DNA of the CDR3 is TGTGCCAGCAGCTTAGCGGGTCGCGTGTCCCTACTGGAGCAGTACTTC.

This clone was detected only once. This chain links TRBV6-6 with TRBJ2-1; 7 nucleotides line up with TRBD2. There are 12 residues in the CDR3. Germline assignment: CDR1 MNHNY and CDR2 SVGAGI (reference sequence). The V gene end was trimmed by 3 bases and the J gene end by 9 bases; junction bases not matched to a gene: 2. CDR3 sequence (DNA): TGTGCCAGCAGTTATTCGGGGGGTGAGCAGTTCTTC. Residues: CASSYSGGEQFF.

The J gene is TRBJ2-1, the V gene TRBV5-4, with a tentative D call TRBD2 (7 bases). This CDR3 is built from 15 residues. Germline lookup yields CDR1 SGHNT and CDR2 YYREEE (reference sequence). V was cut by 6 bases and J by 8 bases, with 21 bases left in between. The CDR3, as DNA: TGTGCCAGCAAGGGGAGGGACAACCCCCCGGATGAGCAGTTCTTC. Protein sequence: CASKGRDNPPDEQFF. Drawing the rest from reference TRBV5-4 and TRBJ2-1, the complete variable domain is ETGVTQSPTHLIKTRGQQVTLRCSSQSGHNTVSWYQQALGQGPQFIFQYYREEENGRGNFPPRFSGLQFPNYSSELNVNALELDDSALYLCASKGRDNPPDEQFFGPGTRLTVL.

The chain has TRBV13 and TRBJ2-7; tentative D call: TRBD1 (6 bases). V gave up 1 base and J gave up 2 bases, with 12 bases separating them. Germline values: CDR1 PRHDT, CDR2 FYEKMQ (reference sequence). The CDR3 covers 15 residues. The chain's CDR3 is CASSLVGAPPYEQYF. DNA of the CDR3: TGTGCCAGCAGCTTAGTGGGGGCACCTCCCTACGAGCAGTACTTC.

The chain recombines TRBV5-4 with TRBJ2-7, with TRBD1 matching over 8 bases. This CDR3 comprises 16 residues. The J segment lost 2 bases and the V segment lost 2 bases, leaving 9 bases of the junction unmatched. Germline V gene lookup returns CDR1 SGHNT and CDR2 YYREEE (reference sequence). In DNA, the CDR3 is TGTGCCAGCAGCTTAGAGACAGGGGTACCTGCCTACGAGCAGTACTTC. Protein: CASSLETGVPAYEQYF.

The CDR3 spells CASSYSTTANTGELFF. Here the CDR3 DNA reads TGTGCCAGCAGTTACTCGACGACCGCGAACACCGGGGAGCTGTTTTTT. V is TRBV6-5 and J is TRBJ2-2; the D is unclear. Germline values: CDR1 MNHEY, CDR2 SVGAGI. The ends were cut back, 0 bases at V and 0 bases at J, with 8 bases in the middle. The length of the CDR3 is 16 residues.

The CDR3 region is CASSLLSESSYEQYF. The CDR3 bases are TGTGCCAGCAGTTTGCTAAGCGAGAGCTCCTACGAGCAGTACTTC. This chain joins TRBV28 and TRBJ2-7; no clear D gene. V dropped 3 bases and J dropped 0 bases, with 12 bases sitting between them. Germline lookup yields CDR1 MDHEN and CDR2 SYDVKM. This CDR3 spans 15 amino acids.

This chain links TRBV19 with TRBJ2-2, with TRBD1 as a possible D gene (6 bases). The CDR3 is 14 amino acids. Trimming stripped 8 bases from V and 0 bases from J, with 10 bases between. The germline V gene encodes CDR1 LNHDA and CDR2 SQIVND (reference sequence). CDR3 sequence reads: CASVRDTNTGELFF. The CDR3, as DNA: TGTGCCAGTGTACGGGACACGAACACCGGGGAGCTGTTTTTT.

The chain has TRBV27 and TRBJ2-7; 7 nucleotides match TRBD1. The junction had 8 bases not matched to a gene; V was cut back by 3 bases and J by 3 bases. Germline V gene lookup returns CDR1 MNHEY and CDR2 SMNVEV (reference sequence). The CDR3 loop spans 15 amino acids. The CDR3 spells CASSFGSGGFYEQYF. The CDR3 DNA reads TGTGCCAGCAGTTTTGGTTCAGGGGGATTCTACGAGCAGTACTTC.

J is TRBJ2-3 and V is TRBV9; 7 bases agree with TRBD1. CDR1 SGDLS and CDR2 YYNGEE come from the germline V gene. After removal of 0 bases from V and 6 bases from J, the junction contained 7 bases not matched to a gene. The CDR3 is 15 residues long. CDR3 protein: CASSVGGRGHDTQYF. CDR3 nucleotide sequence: TGTGCCAGCAGCGTAGGAGGTAGGGGGCACGATACGCAGTATTTT.

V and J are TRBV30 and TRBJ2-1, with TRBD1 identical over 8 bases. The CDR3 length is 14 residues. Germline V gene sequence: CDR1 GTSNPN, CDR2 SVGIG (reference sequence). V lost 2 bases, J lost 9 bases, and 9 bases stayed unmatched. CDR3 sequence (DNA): TGTGCCTGGAGTTCCCGGACAGGGTATGGTGAGCAGTTCTTC. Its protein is CAWSSRTGYGEQFF. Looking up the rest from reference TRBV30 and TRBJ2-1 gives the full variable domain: SQTIHQWPATLVQPVGSPLSLECTVEGTSNPNLYWYRQAAGRGLQLLFYSVGIGQISSEVPQNLSASRPQDRQFILSSKKLLLSDSGFYLCAWSSRTGYGEQFFGPGTRLTVL.

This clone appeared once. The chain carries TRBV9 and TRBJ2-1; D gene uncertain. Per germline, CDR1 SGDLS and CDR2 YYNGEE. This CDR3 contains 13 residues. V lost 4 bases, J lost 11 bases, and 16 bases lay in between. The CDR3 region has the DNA TGTGCCAGCAGCCCTAATACCTTGGCCCAGCAGTTCTTC. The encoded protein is CASSPNTLAQQFF.

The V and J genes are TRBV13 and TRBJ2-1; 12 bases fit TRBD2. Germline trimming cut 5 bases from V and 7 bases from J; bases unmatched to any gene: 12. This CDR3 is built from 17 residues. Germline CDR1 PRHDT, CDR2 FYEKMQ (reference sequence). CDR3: CASSARLAGVPGNEQFF. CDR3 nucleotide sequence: TGTGCCAGCAGCGCCCGACTAGCGGGGGTCCCTGGTAATGAGCAGTTCTTC. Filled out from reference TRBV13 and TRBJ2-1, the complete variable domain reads AAGVIQSPRHLIKEKRETATLKCYPIPRHDTVYWYQQGPGQDPQFLISFYEKMQSDKGSIPDRFSAQQFSDYHSELNMSSLELGDSALYFCASSARLAGVPGNEQFFGPGTRLTVL.